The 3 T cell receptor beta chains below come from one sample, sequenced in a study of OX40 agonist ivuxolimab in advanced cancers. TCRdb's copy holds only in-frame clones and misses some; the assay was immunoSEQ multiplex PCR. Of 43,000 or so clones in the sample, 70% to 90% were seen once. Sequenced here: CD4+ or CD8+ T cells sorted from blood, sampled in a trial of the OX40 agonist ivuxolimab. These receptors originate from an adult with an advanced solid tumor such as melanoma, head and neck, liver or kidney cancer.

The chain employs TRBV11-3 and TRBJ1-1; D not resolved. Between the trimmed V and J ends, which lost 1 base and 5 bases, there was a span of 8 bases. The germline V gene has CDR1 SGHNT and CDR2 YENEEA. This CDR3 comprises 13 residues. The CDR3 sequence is CASSLGPGTEAFF. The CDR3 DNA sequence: TGTGCCAGCAGCTTAGGTCCGGGAACTGAAGCTTTCTTT.

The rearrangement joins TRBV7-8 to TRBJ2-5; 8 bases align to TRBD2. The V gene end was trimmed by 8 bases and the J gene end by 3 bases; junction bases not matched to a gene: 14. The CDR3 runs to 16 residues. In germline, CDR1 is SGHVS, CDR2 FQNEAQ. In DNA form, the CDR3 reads TGTGCCAGCTCGAGACGGGAGGGCCTGGGCGAAGAGACCCAGTACTTC. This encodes CASSRREGLGEETQYF.

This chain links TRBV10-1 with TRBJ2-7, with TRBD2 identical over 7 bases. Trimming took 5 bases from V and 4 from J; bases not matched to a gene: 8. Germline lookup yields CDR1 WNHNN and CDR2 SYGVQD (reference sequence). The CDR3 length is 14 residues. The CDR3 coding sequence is TGCGCCAGCAGTCAAGCGGGGACCCCTTACGAGCAGTACTTC. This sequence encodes CASSQAGTPYEQYF.